A single sample gave rise to the 12 T cell receptor beta chains below, sequenced in a study of blood T cell repertoires in COVID-19. Measured with immunoSEQ multiplex PCR; TCRdb has only the in-frame clones, and not every one. The sample lists around 220,000 clones; about nine tenths were seen once. Sequences were obtained from peripheral blood. The receptor set was obtained from a woman between 45 and 60 years old with acute or convalescent COVID-19.

This clone was observed a single time. V and J are TRBV7-8 and TRBJ1-5, with a weak D call TRBD1 (5 bases). The V gene lost 1 base and the J gene lost 0 bases, with 10 bases spanning the gap. CDR3 size: 16 residues. The germline V gene has CDR1 SGHVS and CDR2 FQNEAQ. CDR3 coding DNA: TGTGCCAGCAGCTTAGGACAGTTTGATAGCAATCAGCCCCAGCATTTT. Its protein is CASSLGQFDSNQPQHF.

The rearrangement links TRBV10-3 to TRBJ1-2, with TRBD1 matching over 9 bases. In germline, CDR1 is ENHRY, CDR2 SYGVKD. V lost 2 bases and J lost 3; bases outside the gene matches: 1. CDR3 length: 14 residues. CDR3: CAISEGTGYYGYTF. The CDR3 nucleotides are TGTGCCATCAGTGAGGGGACAGGGTACTATGGCTACACCTTC.

The chain couples TRBV27 to TRBJ2-1; TRBD1 matches at 10 bases. V was pared by 3 bases and J by 8 bases, with 7 bases of the junction left unmatched. Germline-derived CDR1 and CDR2 are MNHEY and SMNVEV (reference sequence). The CDR3 contains 15 residues. The CDR3 reads CASSFGQGGSHEQFF. The CDR3 DNA follows: TGTGCCAGCAGTTTCGGACAGGGGGGTTCGCATGAGCAGTTCTTC.

The chain combines TRBV7-2 with TRBJ2-7; the D is unclear. The V end was cut by 7 bases, the J end by 0 bases, with 10 bases between. Germline lookup yields CDR1 SGHTA and CDR2 FQGNSA. The CDR3 runs to 13 residues. The CDR3 DNA follows: TGTGCCAGCACCCTCCCCTACTCCTACGAGCAGTACTTC. It translates to CASTLPYSYEQYF.

CDR3 sequence reads: CASSGTGGGDEKLFF. CDR3 coding DNA: TGTGCCAGCAGCGGGACAGGTGGCGGCGATGAAAAACTGTTTTTT. The chain couples TRBV5-5 to TRBJ1-4; the match to TRBD1 covers 8 bases. The germline gives CDR1 SGHKS, CDR2 YYEKEE (reference sequence). The CDR3 loop spans 15 amino acids. With V trimmed by 4 bases and J by 6 bases, 8 bases remained unmatched.

This clone was recorded only once. This sequence joins TRBV20-1 and TRBJ2-3; D may be TRBD1 (6 bases). The V gene lost 3 bases and the J gene lost 8 bases, with 15 bases spanning the gap. Germline CDR1 reads DFQATT; CDR2 reads SNEGSKA (reference sequence). CDR3 length: 13 residues. The CDR3: CSASHPGAGTQYF. CDR3 DNA sequence: TGCAGTGCTAGTCACCCAGGGGCCGGTACGCAGTATTTT.

The rearrangement joins TRBV5-1 to TRBJ2-3; 10 bases match TRBD2. Germline V lookup: CDR1 SGHRS, CDR2 YFSETQ. CDR3 length: 15 amino acids. V lost 2 bases, J lost 5 bases, and 5 bases stayed unmatched. The CDR3 DNA is TGCGCCAGCAGCTTTAGCGGGAGGAAGATAGATACGCAGTATTTT. Translating gives CASSFSGRKIDTQYF.

The chain combines TRBV5-4 with TRBJ2-2; tentative D call: TRBD2 (5 bases). Germline V CDR1 and CDR2: SGHNT, YYREEE (reference sequence). This CDR3 is built from 15 residues. Deletions cut 4 bases from V and 1 base from J, with 11 bases between. The DNA of the CDR3 is TGTGCCAGCAGCCTCCGGACTTTGAACACCGGGGAGCTGTTTTTT. As protein: CASSLRTLNTGELFF.

The table lists this clone with a few counts. The chain carries TRBV30 and TRBJ1-1; no clear D. Germline V gives CDR1 GTSNPN, CDR2 SVGIG (reference sequence). This CDR3 is 13 amino acids long. Trimming cost V 0 bases and J 1 base, with 6 bases left between them. In DNA, the CDR3 is TGTGCCTGGAGTGTAGCCCGGAACACTGAAGCTTTCTTT. As protein: CAWSVARNTEAFF.

In this sample, this clone turned up a few times. The chain uses TRBV10-3 and TRBJ1-3; 8 positions match TRBD1. The CDR3 extends over 15 amino acids. V was clipped by 6 bases and J by 0 bases; unmatched bases: 4. CDR1 is ENHRY, CDR2 SYGVKD, per germline. CDR3 DNA sequence: TGTGCCATCAGGGGGACAGGAGGCTCTGGAAACACCATATATTTT. Translation gives CAIRGTGGSGNTIYF.

The chain carries TRBV19 and TRBJ2-2; 8 bases match TRBD1. Germline V gene data show CDR1 as LNHDA and CDR2 as SQIVND (reference sequence). The CDR3 consists of 13 residues. The J segment lost 6 bases and the V segment lost 5 bases, leaving 2 bases of the junction unmatched. The DNA of the CDR3 is TGTGCCAGTAGTCAACAGGGGGCCGGGGAGCTGTTTTTT. This translates into CASSQQGAGELFF.

V and J are TRBV19 and TRBJ2-3, with 7 bases aligning to TRBD1. With V trimmed by 5 bases and J by 1 base, 6 bases remained unmatched. CDR1 LNHDA and CDR2 SQIVND come from the germline V gene (reference sequence). The CDR3 length is 15 residues. Here the CDR3 DNA reads TGTGCCAGTAGTCCGGAAGGACAGGGCACAGATACGCAGTATTTT. Translating it yields CASSPEGQGTDTQYF.